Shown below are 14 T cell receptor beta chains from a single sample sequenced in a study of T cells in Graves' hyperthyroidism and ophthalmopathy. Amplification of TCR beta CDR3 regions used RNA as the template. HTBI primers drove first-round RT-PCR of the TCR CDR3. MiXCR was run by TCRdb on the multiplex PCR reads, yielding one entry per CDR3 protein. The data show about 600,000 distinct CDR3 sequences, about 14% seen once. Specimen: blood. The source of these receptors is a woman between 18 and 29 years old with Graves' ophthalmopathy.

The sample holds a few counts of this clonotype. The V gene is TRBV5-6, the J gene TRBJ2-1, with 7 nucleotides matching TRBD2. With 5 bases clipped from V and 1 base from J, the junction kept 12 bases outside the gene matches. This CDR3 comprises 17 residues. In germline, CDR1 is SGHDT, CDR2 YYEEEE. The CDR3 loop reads CASRTAGGIRSYNEQFF. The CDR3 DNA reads TGTGCCAGCAGAACGGCCGGGGGGATCCGGTCCTACAATGAGCAGTTCTTC.

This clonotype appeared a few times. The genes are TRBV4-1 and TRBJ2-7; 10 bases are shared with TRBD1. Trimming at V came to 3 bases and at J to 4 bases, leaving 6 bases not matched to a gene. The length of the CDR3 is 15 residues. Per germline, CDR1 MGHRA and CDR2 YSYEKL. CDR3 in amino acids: CASSHPGQGKYEQYF. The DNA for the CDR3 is TGCGCCAGCAGCCACCCGGGACAGGGGAAGTACGAGCAGTACTTC.

In DNA, the CDR3 is TGTGCCAGCAGCCAGGGACTAGCGGGAGGTTTGGCGGGGGAGCAGTTCTTC. This encodes CASSQGLAGGLAGEQFF. The chain recombines TRBV3-1 with TRBJ2-1, with 15 bases that match TRBD2. This CDR3 is built from 17 residues. In germline, CDR1 is LGHDT, CDR2 YNNKEL (reference sequence). V lost 3 bases and J lost 10; bases outside the gene matches: 10.

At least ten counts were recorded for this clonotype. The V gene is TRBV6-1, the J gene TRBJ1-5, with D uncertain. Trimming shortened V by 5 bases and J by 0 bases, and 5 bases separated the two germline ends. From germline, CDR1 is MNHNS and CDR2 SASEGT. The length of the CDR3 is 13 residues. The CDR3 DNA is TGTGCCAGCAGTTATCATAGCAATCAGCCCCAGCATTTT. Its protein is CASSYHSNQPQHF.

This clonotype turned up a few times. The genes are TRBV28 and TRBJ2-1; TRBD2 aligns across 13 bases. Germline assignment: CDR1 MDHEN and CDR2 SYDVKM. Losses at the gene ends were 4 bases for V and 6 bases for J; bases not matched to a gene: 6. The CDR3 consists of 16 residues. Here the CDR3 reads CASSYRTSGSSNEQFF. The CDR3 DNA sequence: TGTGCCAGCAGTTATCGGACTAGCGGGAGTTCCAATGAGCAGTTCTTC.

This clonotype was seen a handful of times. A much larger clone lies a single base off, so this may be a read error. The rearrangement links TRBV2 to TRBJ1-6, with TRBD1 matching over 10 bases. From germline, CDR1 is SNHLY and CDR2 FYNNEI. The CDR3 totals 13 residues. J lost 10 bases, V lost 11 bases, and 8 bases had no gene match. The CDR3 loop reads CAGEGQGMSPLHF. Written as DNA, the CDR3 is TGTGCCGGCGAGGGACAGGGGATGTCACCCCTCCACTTT.

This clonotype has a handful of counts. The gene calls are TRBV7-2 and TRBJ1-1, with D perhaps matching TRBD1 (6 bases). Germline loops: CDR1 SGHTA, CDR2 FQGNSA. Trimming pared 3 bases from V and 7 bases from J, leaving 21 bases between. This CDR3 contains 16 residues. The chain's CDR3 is CASSFGLMAGGFEAFF. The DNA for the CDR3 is TGTGCCAGCAGCTTCGGTTTAATGGCGGGGGGCTTTGAAGCTTTCTTT.

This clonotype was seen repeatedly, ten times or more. CDR3 DNA: TGTGCCAGCTCACCGGAAGTCGCTAATGAAAAACTGTTTTTT. This gives the protein CASSPEVANEKLFF. This chain connects TRBV18 to TRBJ1-4; D unclear. Germline values: CDR1 KGHSH, CDR2 LQKENI. This CDR3 region has 14 residues. V was shortened by 3 bases and J by 3 bases, with 8 bases between the two germline ends.

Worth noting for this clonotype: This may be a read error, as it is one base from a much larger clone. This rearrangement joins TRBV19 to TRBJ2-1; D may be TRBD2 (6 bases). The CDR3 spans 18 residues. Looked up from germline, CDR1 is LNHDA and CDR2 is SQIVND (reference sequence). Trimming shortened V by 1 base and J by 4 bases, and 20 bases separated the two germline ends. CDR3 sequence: CASSIGGLRGFAYNEQFF. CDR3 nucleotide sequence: TGTGCCAGTAGTATAGGGGGCCTTCGGGGGTTCGCTTACAATGAGCAGTTCTTC. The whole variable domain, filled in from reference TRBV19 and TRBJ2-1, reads DGGITQSPKYLFRKEGQNVTLSCEQNLNHDAMYWYRQDPGQGLRLIYYSQIVNDFQKGDIAEGYSVSREKKESFPLTVTSAQKNPTAFYLCASSIGGLRGFAYNEQFFGPGTRLTVL.

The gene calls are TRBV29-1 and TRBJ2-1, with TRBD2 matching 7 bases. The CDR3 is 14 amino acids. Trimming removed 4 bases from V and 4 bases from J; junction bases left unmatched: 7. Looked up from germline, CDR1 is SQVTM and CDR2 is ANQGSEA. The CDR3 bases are TGCAGCGTTGGGGGGAGGGCTCAATACAATGAGCAGTTCTTC. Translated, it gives CSVGGRAQYNEQFF.

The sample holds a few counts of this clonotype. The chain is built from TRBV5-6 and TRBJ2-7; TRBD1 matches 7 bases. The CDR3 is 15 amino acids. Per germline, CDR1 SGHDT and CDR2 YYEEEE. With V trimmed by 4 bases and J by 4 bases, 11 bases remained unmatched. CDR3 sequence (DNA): TGTGCCAGCAGCCGCCTGACAGGGACGGGGTACGAGCAGTACTTC. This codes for CASSRLTGTGYEQYF.

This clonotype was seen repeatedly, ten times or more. CDR3 protein: CSARDTAMSSYEQYF. In DNA, the CDR3 is TGCAGTGCTAGAGATACAGCGATGAGCTCCTACGAGCAGTACTTC. The chain recombines TRBV20-1 with TRBJ2-7, with unresolved D. CDR1 and CDR2 (germline): DFQATT, SNEGSKA (reference sequence). The germline V and J ends were trimmed by 0 bases and 0 bases, with 12 bases remaining between them. This CDR3 spans 15 amino acids.

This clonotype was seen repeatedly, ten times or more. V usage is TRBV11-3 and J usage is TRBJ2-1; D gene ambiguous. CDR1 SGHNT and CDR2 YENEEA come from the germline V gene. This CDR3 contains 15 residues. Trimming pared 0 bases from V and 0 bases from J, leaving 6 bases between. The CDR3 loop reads CASSLEASSYNEQFF. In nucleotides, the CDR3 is TGTGCCAGCAGCTTAGAAGCTAGCTCCTACAATGAGCAGTTCTTC.

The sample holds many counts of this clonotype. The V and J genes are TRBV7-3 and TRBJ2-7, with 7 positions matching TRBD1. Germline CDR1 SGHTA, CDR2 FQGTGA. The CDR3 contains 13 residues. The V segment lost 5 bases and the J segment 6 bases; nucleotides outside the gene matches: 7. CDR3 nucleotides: TGTGCCAGCAGCCCCCTTAACAGGGGCGAGCAGTACTTC. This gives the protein CASSPLNRGEQYF.